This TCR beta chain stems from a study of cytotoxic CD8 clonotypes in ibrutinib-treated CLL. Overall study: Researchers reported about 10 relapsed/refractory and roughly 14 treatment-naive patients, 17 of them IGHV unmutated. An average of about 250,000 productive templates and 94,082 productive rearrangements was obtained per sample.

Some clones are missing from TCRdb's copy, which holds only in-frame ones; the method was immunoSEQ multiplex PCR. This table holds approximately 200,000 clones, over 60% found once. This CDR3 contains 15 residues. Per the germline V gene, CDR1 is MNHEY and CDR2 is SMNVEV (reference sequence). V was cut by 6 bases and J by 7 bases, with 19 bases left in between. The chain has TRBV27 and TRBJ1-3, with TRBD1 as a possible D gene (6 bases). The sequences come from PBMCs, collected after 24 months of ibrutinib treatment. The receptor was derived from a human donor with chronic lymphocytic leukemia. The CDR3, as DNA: TGTGCCAGCAGCCCAGGAGCGGGGGCATGGAACACCATATATTTT. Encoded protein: CASSPGAGAWNTIYF.